The rows below give T cell receptor beta chains drawn from one sample of a study of blood T cell repertoires in COVID-19. Produced via immunoSEQ multiplex PCR; TCRdb's table is partial and in-frame only. The table has some 310,000 clones, around 86% seen once. Source material: peripheral blood. These receptor sequences come from a middle-aged man with active or convalescent COVID-19. Both conserved end residues are part of each CDR3. Each record gives: V gene, clone size, J gene, CDR3 length, D gene, CDR3 protein, CDR3 DNA. D genes are given only for firm matches. A row's size may be missing; if present it is once, few, many or a size class.

v_gene: TRBV29-1
abundance: .
j_gene: TRBJ1-1
len: 12
d_gene: TRBD1
CDR3aa: CSVDRVNTEAFF
CDR3nt: TGCAGCGTGGACAGGGTGAACACTGAAGCTTTCTTT

v_gene: TRBV7-2
abundance: .
j_gene: TRBJ2-2
len: 14
d_gene: .
CDR3aa: CASSLAGRTGELFF
CDR3nt: TGTGCCAGCAGCTTAGCGGGCCGCACCGGGGAGCTGTTTTTT

v_gene: TRBV4-3
abundance: .
j_gene: TRBJ2-3
len: 18
d_gene: TRBD2
CDR3aa: CASSQGLAGVGLTDTQYF
CDR3nt: TGCGCCAGCAGCCAAGGGCTAGCGGGCGTGGGCCTCACAGATACGCAGTATTTT

v_gene: TRBV28
abundance: .
j_gene: TRBJ2-7
len: 15
d_gene: TRBD2
CDR3aa: CASSVSGRSSYEQYF
CDR3nt: TGTGCCAGCAGTGTTAGCGGGAGGAGCTCCTACGAGCAGTACTTC

v_gene: TRBV2
abundance: .
j_gene: TRBJ1-2
len: 15
d_gene: TRBD1
CDR3aa: CASSEARTGKVGYTF
CDR3nt: TGTGCCAGCAGTGAAGCCCGGACAGGGAAGGTTGGCTACACCTTC

v_gene: TRBV4-1
abundance: .
j_gene: TRBJ2-2
len: 17
d_gene: TRBD2
CDR3aa: CASSQVAGLAGAGELFF
CDR3nt: TGCGCCAGCAGCCAAGTGGCCGGCCTAGCGGGAGCCGGGGAGCTGTTTTTT

v_gene: TRBV4-3
abundance: few
j_gene: TRBJ1-1
len: 15
d_gene: TRBD1
CDR3aa: CASSQDRIGNTEAFF
CDR3nt: TGCGCCAGCAGCCAGGACAGGATCGGGAACACTGAAGCTTTCTTT

v_gene: TRBV29-1
abundance: .
j_gene: TRBJ2-7
len: 12
d_gene: .
CDR3aa: CSVGHSPYEQYF
CDR3nt: TGCAGCGTTGGCCACAGCCCCTACGAGCAGTACTTC

v_gene: TRBV30
abundance: .
j_gene: TRBJ2-7
len: 14
d_gene: TRBD2
CDR3aa: CAWIPLREGSEQYF
CDR3nt: TGTGCCTGGATTCCCCTACGGGAGGGGTCGGAGCAGTACTTC

v_gene: TRBV30
abundance: .
j_gene: TRBJ2-3
len: 13
d_gene: .
CDR3aa: CAWSSGGTDTQYF
CDR3nt: TGTGCCTGGAGCTCCGGTGGCACAGATACGCAGTATTTT

v_gene: TRBV7-3
abundance: once
j_gene: TRBJ2-5
len: 13
d_gene: .
CDR3aa: CASSSGQMETQYF
CDR3nt: TGTGCCAGCAGCTCCGGACAGATGGAGACCCAGTACTTC

v_gene: TRBV10-2
abundance: .
j_gene: TRBJ1-3
len: 13
d_gene: .
CDR3aa: CASSFTGSDTIYF
CDR3nt: TGCGCCAGCAGTTTTACAGGTTCGGACACCATATATTTT

v_gene: TRBV5-1
abundance: .
j_gene: TRBJ2-2
len: 15
d_gene: TRBD2
CDR3aa: CASSLLEREGGELFF
CDR3nt: TGCGCCAGCAGCTTATTGGAGCGGGAAGGCGGGGAGCTGTTTTTT

v_gene: TRBV19
abundance: .
j_gene: TRBJ2-1
len: 16
d_gene: TRBD1
CDR3aa: CASSNGGQGLGNEQFF
CDR3nt: TGTGCCAGTAGTAATGGGGGACAGGGGCTGGGCAATGAGCAGTTCTTC

v_gene: TRBV18
abundance: .
j_gene: TRBJ2-2
len: 12
d_gene: .
CDR3aa: CASSQGTGELFF
CDR3nt: TGTGCCAGCTCCCAGGGAACCGGGGAGCTGTTTTTT

v_gene: TRBV9
abundance: .
j_gene: TRBJ1-2
len: 13
d_gene: .
CDR3aa: CASSVSGQLRYTF
CDR3nt: TGTGCCAGCAGCGTGTCAGGACAGTTACGCTACACCTTC

v_gene: TRBV6-6
abundance: .
j_gene: TRBJ1-5
len: 14
d_gene: .
CDR3aa: CASSYGQPNQPQHF
CDR3nt: TGTGCCAGCAGTTACGGACAACCCAATCAGCCCCAGCATTTT

v_gene: TRBV4-2
abundance: .
j_gene: TRBJ1-4
len: 16
d_gene: TRBD1
CDR3aa: CASSQRTGTGGGKLFF
CDR3nt: TGTGCCAGCAGCCAGAGGACCGGGACAGGGGGCGGAAAACTGTTTTTT

v_gene: TRBV2
abundance: .
j_gene: TRBJ1-1
len: 14
d_gene: .
CDR3aa: CASSEGAARAEAFF
CDR3nt: TGTGCCAGCAGTGAGGGGGCGGCTCGGGCTGAAGCTTTCTTT

v_gene: TRBV30
abundance: .
j_gene: TRBJ2-7
len: 12
d_gene: .
CDR3aa: CAWSPLRGEQYF
CDR3nt: TGTGCCTGGAGCCCATTACGGGGCGAGCAGTACTTC

v_gene: TRBV3-1/TRBV3-2
abundance: .
j_gene: TRBJ2-1
len: 13
d_gene: .
CDR3aa: CASSQAGAVEQFF
CDR3nt: TGTGCCAGCAGCCAAGCTGGAGCAGTCGAGCAGTTCTTC

v_gene: TRBV2
abundance: .
j_gene: TRBJ2-7
len: 14
d_gene: TRBD1
CDR3aa: CASSEGGQGYEQYF
CDR3nt: TGTGCCAGCAGTGAGGGGGGACAGGGATACGAGCAGTACTTC

v_gene: TRBV5-6
abundance: .
j_gene: TRBJ1-2
len: 15
d_gene: .
CDR3aa: CASSLARIRNYGYTF
CDR3nt: TGTGCCAGCAGCTTGGCGAGGATTAGAAACTATGGCTACACCTTC

v_gene: TRBV4-1
abundance: .
j_gene: TRBJ2-5
len: 14
d_gene: .
CDR3aa: CASSQVENQETQYF
CDR3nt: TGCGCCAGCAGCCAAGTGGAGAATCAAGAGACCCAGTACTTC

v_gene: TRBV5-6
abundance: .
j_gene: TRBJ2-3
len: 12
d_gene: .
CDR3aa: CASSFRQSVQYF
CDR3nt: TGTGCCAGCAGCTTTCGACAGAGCGTGCAGTATTTT

v_gene: TRBV4-3
abundance: .
j_gene: TRBJ1-1
len: 14
d_gene: .
CDR3aa: CASSRAQGNTEAFF
CDR3nt: TGCGCCAGCAGCCGAGCACAGGGGAACACTGAAGCTTTCTTT

v_gene: TRBV18
abundance: once
j_gene: TRBJ2-7
len: 14
d_gene: .
CDR3aa: CASSPYRDSYEQYF
CDR3nt: TGTGCCAGCTCACCGTACAGGGACTCCTACGAGCAGTACTTC

v_gene: TRBV7-2
abundance: .
j_gene: TRBJ1-2
len: 14
d_gene: TRBD1
CDR3aa: CASSFRGTGGGYTF
CDR3nt: TGTGCCAGCAGCTTTAGGGGGACAGGGGGAGGCTACACCTTC

v_gene: TRBV21-1
abundance: few
j_gene: TRBJ2-1
len: 21
d_gene: .
CDR3aa: CASSKGGLAGSFCVGNNEQFF
CDR3nt: TGTGCCAGCAGCAAAGGAGGACTAGCGGGCTCCTTTTGTGTGGGTAACAATGAGCAGTTCTTC

v_gene: TRBV18
abundance: .
j_gene: TRBJ2-7
len: 14
d_gene: TRBD2
CDR3aa: CASSSRGLAYEQYF
CDR3nt: TGTGCCAGCTCATCGCGGGGACTAGCCTACGAGCAGTACTTC

v_gene: TRBV7-2
abundance: .
j_gene: TRBJ2-7
len: 17
d_gene: TRBD2
CDR3aa: CASSYLAGAMSSYEQYF
CDR3nt: TGTGCCAGCAGCTATTTAGCGGGGGCCATGAGCTCCTACGAGCAGTACTTC

v_gene: TRBV7-3
abundance: .
j_gene: TRBJ2-1
len: 17
d_gene: .
CDR3aa: CASSPLEGGGLHNEQFF
CDR3nt: TGTGCCAGCAGCCCTTTAGAGGGCGGCGGCTTACACAATGAGCAGTTCTTC

v_gene: TRBV29-1
abundance: once
j_gene: TRBJ1-2
len: 11
d_gene: .
CDR3aa: CSGEKTYGYTF
CDR3nt: TGCAGCGGGGAGAAGACCTATGGCTACACCTTC

v_gene: TRBV29-1
abundance: .
j_gene: TRBJ1-2
len: 16
d_gene: .
CDR3aa: CSVEGVQSKPNYGYTF
CDR3nt: TGCAGCGTTGAAGGGGTACAGAGCAAACCCAACTATGGCTACACCTTC

v_gene: TRBV28
abundance: .
j_gene: TRBJ2-1
len: 14
d_gene: TRBD2
CDR3aa: CASRLAGVINEQFF
CDR3nt: TGTGCCAGCAGACTAGCGGGAGTAATAAATGAGCAGTTCTTC

v_gene: TRBV5-1
abundance: .
j_gene: TRBJ2-5
len: 15
d_gene: .
CDR3aa: CASSLVTTGQETQYF
CDR3nt: TGCGCCAGCAGCTTGGTGACCACAGGCCAAGAGACCCAGTACTTC

v_gene: TRBV5-4
abundance: once
j_gene: TRBJ1-2
len: 14
d_gene: .
CDR3aa: CASSPEGTPYGYTF
CDR3nt: TGTGCCAGCAGCCCGGAGGGCACTCCCTATGGCTACACCTTC

v_gene: TRBV29-1
abundance: .
j_gene: TRBJ1-1
len: 14
d_gene: TRBD1
CDR3aa: CSVDEQGQGLEAFF
CDR3nt: TGCAGCGTTGATGAGCAAGGACAGGGGCTGGAAGCTTTCTTT

v_gene: TRBV5-4
abundance: .
j_gene: TRBJ1-2
len: 16
d_gene: TRBD1
CDR3aa: CASSGRVTGLDYGYTF
CDR3nt: TGTGCCAGCAGCGGCCGGGTGACAGGGTTGGACTATGGCTACACCTTC

v_gene: TRBV10-1
abundance: .
j_gene: TRBJ2-1
len: 15
d_gene: TRBD1
CDR3aa: CASSDRGTGMTEQFF
CDR3nt: TGCGCCAGCAGTGACCGGGGGACAGGGATGACTGAGCAGTTCTTC

v_gene: TRBV6-6
abundance: .
j_gene: TRBJ1-2
len: 15
d_gene: .
CDR3aa: CASSYLGGPSYGYTF
CDR3nt: TGTGCCAGCAGTTATCTGGGAGGGCCGTCCTATGGCTACACCTTC

v_gene: TRBV24-1
abundance: .
j_gene: TRBJ2-7
len: 17
d_gene: .
CDR3aa: CATSDLAEAELSYEQYF
CDR3nt: TGTGCCACCAGTGATTTAGCAGAGGCAGAGCTTTCCTACGAGCAGTACTTC

v_gene: TRBV10-3
abundance: .
j_gene: TRBJ1-3
len: 15
d_gene: .
CDR3aa: CAISVGRDSGNTIYF
CDR3nt: TGTGCCATCAGTGTCGGCAGGGACTCTGGAAACACCATATATTTT

v_gene: TRBV9
abundance: .
j_gene: TRBJ2-7
len: 14
d_gene: TRBD1
CDR3aa: CASSPRTGRYEQYF
CDR3nt: TGTGCCAGCAGCCCTCGGACAGGGCGGTACGAGCAGTACTTC

v_gene: TRBV28
abundance: .
j_gene: TRBJ1-5
len: 16
d_gene: TRBD1
CDR3aa: CASSLTGQGAFQPQHF
CDR3nt: TGTGCCAGCAGTTTAACGGGACAGGGGGCGTTTCAGCCCCAGCATTTT

v_gene: TRBV18
abundance: few
j_gene: TRBJ2-5
len: 16
d_gene: .
CDR3aa: CASSPTYRERPETQYF
CDR3nt: TGTGCCAGCTCACCAACATACAGGGAGAGGCCAGAGACCCAGTACTTC

v_gene: TRBV5-1
abundance: once
j_gene: TRBJ1-1
len: 14
d_gene: TRBD1
CDR3aa: CASSSRGQANEAFF
CDR3nt: TGCGCCAGCAGCTCCCGCGGACAGGCTAATGAAGCTTTCTTT

v_gene: TRBV18
abundance: .
j_gene: TRBJ1-4
len: 13
d_gene: .
CDR3aa: CASSRATNEKLFF
CDR3nt: TGTGCCAGCTCGAGGGCAACTAATGAAAAACTGTTTTTT

v_gene: TRBV5-1
abundance: .
j_gene: TRBJ2-7
len: 16
d_gene: TRBD2
CDR3aa: CASSLGKAGGPYEQYF
CDR3nt: TGCGCCAGCAGCTTGGGAAAAGCGGGAGGGCCATACGAGCAGTACTTC

v_gene: TRBV7-8
abundance: .
j_gene: TRBJ1-1
len: 16
d_gene: TRBD1
CDR3aa: CASSQRQGRWSTEAFF
CDR3nt: TGTGCCAGCAGCCAACGACAGGGGAGATGGAGCACTGAAGCTTTCTTT

v_gene: TRBV2
abundance: .
j_gene: TRBJ2-7
len: 12
d_gene: TRBD2
CDR3aa: CASGTSQTEQYF
CDR3nt: TGTGCCAGCGGGACTAGCCAGACCGAGCAGTACTTC

v_gene: TRBV29-1
abundance: .
j_gene: TRBJ2-1
len: 13
d_gene: .
CDR3aa: CSVQPGNSNEQFF
CDR3nt: TGCAGCGTTCAGCCAGGGAATTCCAATGAGCAGTTCTTC

v_gene: TRBV30
abundance: .
j_gene: TRBJ1-5
len: 15
d_gene: .
CDR3aa: CAWTPAGGSDQPQHF
CDR3nt: TGTGCCTGGACTCCGGCCGGGGGAAGTGATCAGCCCCAGCATTTT

v_gene: TRBV7-6
abundance: .
j_gene: TRBJ1-4
len: 17
d_gene: .
CDR3aa: CASSSTPRGGGFEKLFF
CDR3nt: TGTGCCAGCAGCTCGACCCCGAGGGGGGGCGGCTTTGAAAAACTGTTTTTT

v_gene: TRBV4-1
abundance: .
j_gene: TRBJ1-4
len: 16
d_gene: .
CDR3aa: CASSQDRRRVGEKLFF
CDR3nt: TGCGCCAGCAGCCAAGATCGGCGGAGGGTAGGGGAAAAACTGTTTTTT

v_gene: TRBV6-5
abundance: .
j_gene: TRBJ1-2
len: 14
d_gene: TRBD1
CDR3aa: CASSRTGQNYGYTF
CDR3nt: TGTGCCAGCAGTAGGACAGGGCAAAACTATGGCTACACCTTC

v_gene: TRBV30
abundance: .
j_gene: TRBJ1-6
len: 14
d_gene: .
CDR3aa: CAWSFLGGNSPLHF
CDR3nt: TGTGCCTGGAGTTTTCTGGGAGGGAACTCACCCCTCCACTTT

v_gene: TRBV7-2
abundance: once
j_gene: TRBJ1-5
len: 16
d_gene: .
CDR3aa: CASSLDSLVPHQPQHF
CDR3nt: TGTGCCAGCAGCTTAGATTCACTGGTGCCCCATCAGCCCCAGCATTTT